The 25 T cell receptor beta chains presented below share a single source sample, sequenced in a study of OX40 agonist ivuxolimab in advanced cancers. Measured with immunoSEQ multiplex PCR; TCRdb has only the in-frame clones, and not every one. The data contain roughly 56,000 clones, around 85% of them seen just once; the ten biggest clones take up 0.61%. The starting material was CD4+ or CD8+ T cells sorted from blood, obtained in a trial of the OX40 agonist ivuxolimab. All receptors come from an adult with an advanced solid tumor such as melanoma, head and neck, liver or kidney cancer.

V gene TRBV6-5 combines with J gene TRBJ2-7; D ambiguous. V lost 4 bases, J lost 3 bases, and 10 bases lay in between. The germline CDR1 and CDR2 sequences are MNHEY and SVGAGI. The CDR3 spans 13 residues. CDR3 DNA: TGTGCCAGCAGTTTAGGGCGGTTCTACGAGCAGTACTTC. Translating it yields CASSLGRFYEQYF.

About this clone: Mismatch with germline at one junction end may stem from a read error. The CDR3 DNA follows: TGCGCCAGCACTGAGGGAGGACAGGTCTCTAGCAATCAGCCCCAGCATTTT. Its translation: CASTEGGQVSSNQPQHF. The gene calls are TRBV10-1 and TRBJ1-5, with TRBD1 matching 7 bases. This CDR3 is built from 17 residues. Per the germline V gene, CDR1 is WNHNN and CDR2 is SYGVQD (reference sequence).

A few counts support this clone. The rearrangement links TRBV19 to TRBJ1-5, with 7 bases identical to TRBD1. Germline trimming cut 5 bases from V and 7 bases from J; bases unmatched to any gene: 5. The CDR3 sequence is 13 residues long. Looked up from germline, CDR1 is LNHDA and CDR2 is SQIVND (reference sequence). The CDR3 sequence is CASSSQGDQPQHF. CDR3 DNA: TGTGCCAGTAGTTCTCAGGGGGACCAGCCCCAGCATTTT.

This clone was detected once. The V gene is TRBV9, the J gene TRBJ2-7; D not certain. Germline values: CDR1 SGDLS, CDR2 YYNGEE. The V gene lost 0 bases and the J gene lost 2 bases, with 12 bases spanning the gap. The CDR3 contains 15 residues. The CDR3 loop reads CASSVAAFPAYEQYF. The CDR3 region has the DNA TGTGCCAGCAGCGTAGCCGCTTTCCCGGCCTACGAGCAGTACTTC.

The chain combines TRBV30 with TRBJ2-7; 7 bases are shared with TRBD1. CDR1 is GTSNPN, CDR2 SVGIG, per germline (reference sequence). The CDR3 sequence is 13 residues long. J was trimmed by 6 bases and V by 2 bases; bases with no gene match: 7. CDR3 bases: TGTGCCTGGAGTCGACAGGGTCAGGGCGAGCAGTACTTC. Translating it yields CAWSRQGQGEQYF.

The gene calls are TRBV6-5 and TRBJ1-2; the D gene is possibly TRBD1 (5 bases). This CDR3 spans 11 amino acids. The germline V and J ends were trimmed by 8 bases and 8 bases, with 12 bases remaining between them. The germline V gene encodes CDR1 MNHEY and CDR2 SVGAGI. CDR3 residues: CASSRGRGYTF. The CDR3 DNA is TGTGCCAGCTCTAGGGGACGGGGCTACACCTTC.

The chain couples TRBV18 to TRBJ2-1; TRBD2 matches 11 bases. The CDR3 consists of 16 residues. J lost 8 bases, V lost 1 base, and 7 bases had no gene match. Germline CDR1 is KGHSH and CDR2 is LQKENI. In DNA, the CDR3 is TGTGCCAGCTCACCACTCAATCTAGCGGGAGGATATGAGCAGTTCTTC. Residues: CASSPLNLAGGYEQFF. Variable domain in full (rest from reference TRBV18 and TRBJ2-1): NAGVMQNPRHLVRRRGQEARLRCSPMKGHSHVYWYRQLPEEGLKFMVYLQKENIIDESGMPKERFSAEFPKEGPSILRIQQVVRGDSAAYFCASSPLNLAGGYEQFFGPGTRLTVL.

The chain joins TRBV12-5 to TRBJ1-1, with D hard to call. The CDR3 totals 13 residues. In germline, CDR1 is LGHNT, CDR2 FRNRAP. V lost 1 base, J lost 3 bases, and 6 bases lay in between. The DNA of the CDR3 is TGTGCTAGTGGTTTGGACAGTTACACTGAAGCTTTCTTT. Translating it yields CASGLDSYTEAFF.

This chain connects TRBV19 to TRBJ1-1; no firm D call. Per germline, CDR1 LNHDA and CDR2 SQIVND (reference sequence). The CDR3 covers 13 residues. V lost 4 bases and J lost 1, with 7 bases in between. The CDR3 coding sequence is TGTGCCAGTAGTACGAATGGGAACACTGAAGCTTTCTTT. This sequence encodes CASSTNGNTEAFF. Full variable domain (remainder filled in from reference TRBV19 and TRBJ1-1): DGGITQSPKYLFRKEGQNVTLSCEQNLNHDAMYWYRQDPGQGLRLIYYSQIVNDFQKGDIAEGYSVSREKKESFPLTVTSAQKNPTAFYLCASSTNGNTEAFFGQGTRLTVV.

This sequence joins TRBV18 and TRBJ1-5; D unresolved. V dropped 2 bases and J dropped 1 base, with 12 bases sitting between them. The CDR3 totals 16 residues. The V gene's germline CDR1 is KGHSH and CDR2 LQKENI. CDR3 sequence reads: CASSPSLPGSNQPQHF. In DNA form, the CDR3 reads TGTGCCAGCTCACCAAGCCTCCCCGGGAGCAATCAGCCCCAGCATTTT.

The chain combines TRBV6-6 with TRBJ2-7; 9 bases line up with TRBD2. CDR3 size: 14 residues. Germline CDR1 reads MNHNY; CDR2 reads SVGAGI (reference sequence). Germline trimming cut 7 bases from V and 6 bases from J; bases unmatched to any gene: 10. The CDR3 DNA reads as TGTGCCAGCACGGCGGGAGGGCCATCGGTCGAGCAGTACTTC. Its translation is CASTAGGPSVEQYF.

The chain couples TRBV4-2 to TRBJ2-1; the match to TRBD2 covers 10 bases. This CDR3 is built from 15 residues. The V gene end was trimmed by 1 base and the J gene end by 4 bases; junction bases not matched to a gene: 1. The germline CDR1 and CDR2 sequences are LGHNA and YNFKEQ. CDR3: CASSQGLAGYNEQFF. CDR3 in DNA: TGTGCCAGCAGCCAAGGACTAGCGGGTTACAATGAGCAGTTCTTC.

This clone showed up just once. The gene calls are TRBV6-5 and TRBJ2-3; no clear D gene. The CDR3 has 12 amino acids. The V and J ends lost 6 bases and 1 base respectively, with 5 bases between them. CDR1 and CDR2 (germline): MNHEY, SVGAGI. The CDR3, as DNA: TGTGCCAGCAGGCAGGGCACAGATACGCAGTATTTT. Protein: CASRQGTDTQYF.

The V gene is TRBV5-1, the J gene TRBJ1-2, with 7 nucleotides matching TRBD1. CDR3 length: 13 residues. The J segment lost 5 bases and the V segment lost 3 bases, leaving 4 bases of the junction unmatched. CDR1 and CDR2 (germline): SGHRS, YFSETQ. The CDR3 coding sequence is TGCGCCAGCAGCTGGGACAGCGATTATGGCTACACCTTC. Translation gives CASSWDSDYGYTF.

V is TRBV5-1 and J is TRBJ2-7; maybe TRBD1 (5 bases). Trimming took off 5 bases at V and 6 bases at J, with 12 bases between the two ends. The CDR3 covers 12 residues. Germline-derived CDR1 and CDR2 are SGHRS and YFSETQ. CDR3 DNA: TGCGCCAGCAGTAGTAGGGGCGGCGAGCAGTACTTC. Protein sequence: CASSSRGGEQYF.

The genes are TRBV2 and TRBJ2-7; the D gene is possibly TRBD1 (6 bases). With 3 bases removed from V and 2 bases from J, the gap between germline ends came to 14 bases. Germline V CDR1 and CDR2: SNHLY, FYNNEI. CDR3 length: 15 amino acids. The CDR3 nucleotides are TGTGCCAGCAGTGACGGTGGGACAACCACCTACGAGCAGTACTTC. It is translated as CASSDGGTTTYEQYF.

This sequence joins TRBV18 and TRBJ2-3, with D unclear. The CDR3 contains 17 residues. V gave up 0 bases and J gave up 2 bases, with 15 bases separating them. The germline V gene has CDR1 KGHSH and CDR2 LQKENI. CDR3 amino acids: CASSPPSAGPSTDTQYF. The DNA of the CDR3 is TGTGCCAGCTCACCACCGAGCGCAGGCCCTTCCACAGATACGCAGTATTTT.

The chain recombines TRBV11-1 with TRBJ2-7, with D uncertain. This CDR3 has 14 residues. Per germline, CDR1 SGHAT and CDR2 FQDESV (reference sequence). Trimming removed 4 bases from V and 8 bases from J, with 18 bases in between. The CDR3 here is CASSSLGGGVKQYF. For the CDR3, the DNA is TGTGCCAGCAGCTCCCTCGGTGGCGGCGTCAAGCAGTACTTC.

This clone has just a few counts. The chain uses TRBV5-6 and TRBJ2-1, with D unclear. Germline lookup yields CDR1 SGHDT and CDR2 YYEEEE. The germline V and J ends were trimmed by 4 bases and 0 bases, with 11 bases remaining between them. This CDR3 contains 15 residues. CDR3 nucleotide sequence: TGTGCCAGCAGCCCGACAAGGGTCTCCTACAATGAGCAGTTCTTC. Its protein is CASSPTRVSYNEQFF.

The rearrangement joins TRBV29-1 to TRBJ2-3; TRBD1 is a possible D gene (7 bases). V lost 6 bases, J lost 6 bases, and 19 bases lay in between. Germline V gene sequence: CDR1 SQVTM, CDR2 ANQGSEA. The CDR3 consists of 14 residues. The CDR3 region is CSVPTTGRWDTQYF. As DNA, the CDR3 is TGCAGCGTCCCCACGACAGGGAGGTGGGATACGCAGTATTTT.

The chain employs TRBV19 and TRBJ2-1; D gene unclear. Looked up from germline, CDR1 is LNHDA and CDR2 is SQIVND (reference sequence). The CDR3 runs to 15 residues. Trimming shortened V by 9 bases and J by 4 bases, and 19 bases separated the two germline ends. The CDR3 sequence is CASHDPLKSYNEQFF. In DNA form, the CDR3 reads TGTGCCAGCCACGACCCGTTAAAATCATACAATGAGCAGTTCTTC. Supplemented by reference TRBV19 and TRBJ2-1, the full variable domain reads DGGITQSPKYLFRKEGQNVTLSCEQNLNHDAMYWYRQDPGQGLRLIYYSQIVNDFQKGDIAEGYSVSREKKESFPLTVTSAQKNPTAFYLCASHDPLKSYNEQFFGPGTRLTVL.

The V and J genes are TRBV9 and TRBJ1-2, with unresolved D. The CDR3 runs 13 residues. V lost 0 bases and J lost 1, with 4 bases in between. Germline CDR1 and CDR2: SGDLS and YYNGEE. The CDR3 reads CASSVEDNYGYTF. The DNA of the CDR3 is TGTGCCAGCAGCGTAGAGGATAACTATGGCTACACCTTC.

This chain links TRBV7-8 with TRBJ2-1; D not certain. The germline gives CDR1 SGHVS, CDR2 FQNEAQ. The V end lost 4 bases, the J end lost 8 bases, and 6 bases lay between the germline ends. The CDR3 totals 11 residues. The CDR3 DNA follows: TGTGCCAGCAGCTCCCTCGATGAGCAGTTCTTC. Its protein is CASSSLDEQFF.

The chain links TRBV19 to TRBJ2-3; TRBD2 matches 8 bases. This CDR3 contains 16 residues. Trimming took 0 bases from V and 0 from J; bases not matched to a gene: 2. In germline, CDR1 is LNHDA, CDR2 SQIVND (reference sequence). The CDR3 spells CASSIEAGASTDTQYF. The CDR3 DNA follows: TGTGCCAGTAGTATAGAAGCGGGAGCGAGCACAGATACGCAGTATTTT.

The CDR3 DNA reads as TGTGCCAGTAGTCGCGGGACGAACACCGGGGAGCTGTTTTTT. This encodes CASSRGTNTGELFF. The chain combines TRBV19 with TRBJ2-2, with a weak D call TRBD2 (6 bases). Trimming shortened V by 5 bases and J by 0 bases, and 7 bases separated the two germline ends. The CDR3 loop spans 14 amino acids. CDR1 and CDR2 from the germline V gene are LNHDA and SQIVND (reference sequence). Full variable domain (outside the CDR3, taken from reference TRBV19 and TRBJ2-2): DGGITQSPKYLFRKEGQNVTLSCEQNLNHDAMYWYRQDPGQGLRLIYYSQIVNDFQKGDIAEGYSVSREKKESFPLTVTSAQKNPTAFYLCASSRGTNTGELFFGEGSRLTVL.